The entry below gives a single T cell receptor (beta chain) sequence along with its context. What it recognizes is unknown. Distinct nucleotide sequences in the sample also encode this CDR3. The entry originates in a study of cytomegalovirus exposure and HLA in healthy donors. Whole-study results and caveats: A missense variant in DCLRE1C was later tied to TCR beta V- and J-gene trimming. The authors listed roughly 150 TCR beta chains as cytomegalovirus-associated. The CMV antigen specificity of a few CMV-associated chains was confirmed through in vitro analysis.

The germline V and J ends were trimmed by 8 bases and 3 bases, with 5 bases remaining between them. This CDR3 spans 10 amino acids. Germline loops: CDR1 MNHEY, CDR2 SVGAGI. The PCR was carried out with 60 Vbeta primers and 13 Jbeta primers. Generated by immunoSEQ multiplex PCR, the TCRdb table keeps only in-frame clones and is missing some. This table has fewer than 180,000 clones, 55% to 80% appearing once. The sequence was collected from a woman in her fifties or sixties in good health and CMV-seropositive. The V call is TRBV6-5, the J call TRBJ2-7; D is undetermined. The sample comprised PBMCs. CDR3 bases: TGTGCCAGCGGCCACTACGAGCAGTACTTC. Encoded protein: CASGHYEQYF.